Detailed here is one T cell receptor beta chain. Some clones are missing from TCRdb's copy, which holds only in-frame ones; the method was immunoSEQ multiplex PCR. The table has tens of thousands of clones, around 60% seen once. V lost 5 bases to trimming and J lost 2 bases; unmatched junction nucleotides: 9. The CDR3 is 16 amino acids. The germline V gene encodes CDR1 SGHTA and CDR2 FQGNSA. This sample is part of a study of cytotoxic CD8 clonotypes in ibrutinib-treated CLL. The sequenced sample was PBMCs, obtained after 24 months of ibrutinib treatment. The source is a human donor with chronic lymphocytic leukemia. The chain carries TRBV7-2 and TRBJ2-3, with 8 bases identical to TRBD2. The CDR3 region has the DNA TGTGCCAGCAGCCCCGGGACTAGTTATGTCACAGATACGCAGTATTTT. Translated, it gives CASSPGTSYVTDTQYF.